The next 19 T cell receptor beta chains were all read from a single sample in a study of Ad26.COV2.S vaccination and SARS-CoV-2 variants. Profiled with immunoSEQ multiplex PCR; TCRdb holds only in-frame clones, not every one. Among 200,000 to 300,000 clones listed, about 83% were seen once. The treatment denotes: approximately 18 received Ad26.COV2.S at low or high dose, single or two shots; about 5 received placebo; per-sample allocation not given. Samples came from day 63 after the first vaccine or placebo injection. Material: peripheral blood, obtained in a trial of Ad26.COV2.S vaccine versus placebo. All receptors derive from a person aged 18-65 years who received the Ad26.COV2.S COVID-19 vaccine or a placebo.

By sample fraction, this clone is medium-sized (0.01 to 0.1%). The chain combines TRBV7-9 with TRBJ1-2, with D maybe TRBD1 (6 bases). V was cut by 5 bases and J by 4 bases, with 17 bases left in between. CDR1 is SEHNR, CDR2 FQNEAQ, per germline (reference sequence). The CDR3 has 15 amino acids. The CDR3 sequence: CASSILTGNGYGYTF. In DNA, the CDR3 is TGTGCCAGCAGCATCCTTACAGGGAACGGCTATGGCTACACCTTC.

The genes are TRBV30 and TRBJ2-5; D may match TRBD1 or TRBD2 (5 bases each). The CDR3 runs 14 residues. V lost 2 bases, J lost 4 bases, and 14 bases lay in between. Per germline, CDR1 GTSNPN and CDR2 SVGIG (reference sequence). In nucleotides, the CDR3 is TGTGCCTGGAGTCCGATCCCCGGGGCAGAGACCCAGTACTTC. This translates into CAWSPIPGAETQYF.

In this sample, this clone turned up once. The chain combines TRBV18 with TRBJ2-2; D may be TRBD1 (6 bases). The CDR3 is made up of 18 amino acids. The V end lost 2 bases, the J end lost 0 bases, and 16 bases lay between the germline ends. Germline CDR1 and CDR2: KGHSH and LQKENI. The chain's CDR3 is CASSPMGALITNTGELFF. The DNA of the CDR3 is TGTGCCAGCTCACCAATGGGGGCCCTGATCACGAACACCGGGGAGCTGTTTTTT.

This clone has only a few counts. The rearrangement uses TRBV11-2 and TRBJ1-5; 8 bases are a match to TRBD1. The CDR3 spans 14 residues. Germline lookup yields CDR1 SGHAT and CDR2 FQNNGV. The J segment lost 4 bases and the V segment lost 6 bases, leaving 5 bases of the junction unmatched. CDR3 loop: CASSRTGGNQPQHF. CDR3 in DNA: TGTGCCAGCAGTCGAACAGGGGGTAATCAGCCCCAGCATTTT.

V and J are TRBV4-1 and TRBJ2-7, with TRBD1 matching over 8 bases. This CDR3 has 13 residues. Trimming removed 4 bases from V and 8 bases from J; junction bases left unmatched: 7. Germline loops: CDR1 MGHRA, CDR2 YSYEKL. CDR3 DNA sequence: TGCGCCAGCAGCCGAGAGGCAGGGGGCCAGCAGTACTTC. Encoded protein: CASSREAGGQQYF.

This sequence joins TRBV18 and TRBJ2-7; no firm D call. This CDR3 has 15 amino acids. V gave up 4 bases and J gave up 2 bases, with 15 bases separating them. CDR1 and CDR2 (germline): KGHSH, LQKENI. CDR3 in amino acids: CASSLTPGRTYEQYF. For the CDR3, the DNA is TGTGCCAGCTCACTAACCCCGGGCCGCACCTACGAGCAGTACTTC. The variable domain in full, with the rest retrieved from reference TRBV18 and TRBJ2-7, is NAGVMQNPRHLVRRRGQEARLRCSPMKGHSHVYWYRQLPEEGLKFMVYLQKENIIDESGMPKERFSAEFPKEGPSILRIQQVVRGDSAAYFCASSLTPGRTYEQYFGPGTRLTVT.

The chain recombines TRBV7-9 with TRBJ2-1; the D is unclear. The CDR3 runs to 16 residues. V shed 2 bases and J shed 3 bases, with 14 bases lying between them. Germline V gene lookup returns CDR1 SEHNR and CDR2 FQNEAQ (reference sequence). The CDR3 here is CASSLLHLNNYNEQFF. CDR3 in DNA: TGTGCCAGCAGCTTATTACACCTGAATAACTACAATGAGCAGTTCTTC. Using reference TRBV7-9 and TRBJ2-1 for the parts outside the CDR3, the full variable domain is DTGVSQNPRHKITKRGQNVTFRCDPISEHNRLYWYRQTLGQGPEFLTYFQNEAQLEKSRLLSDRFSAERPKGSFSTLEIQRTEQGDSAMYLCASSLLHLNNYNEQFFGPGTRLTVL.

This clone was picked up one time. V gene TRBV5-1 combines with J gene TRBJ2-1, with 8 bases aligning to TRBD2. Germline CDR1 SGHRS, CDR2 YFSETQ. The length of the CDR3 is 15 residues. V trimming: 0 bases; J trimming: 5 bases; junction bases outside the gene matches: 4. The CDR3 sequence: CASSLVAGLNNEQFF. CDR3 bases: TGCGCCAGCAGCTTGGTAGCGGGGCTAAACAATGAGCAGTTCTTC. The entire variable domain, with the rest obtained from reference TRBV5-1 and TRBJ2-1, is as follows: KAGVTQTPRYLIKTRGQQVTLSCSPISGHRSVSWYQQTPGQGLQFLFEYFSETQRNKGNFPGRFSGRQFSNSRSEMNVSTLELGDSALYLCASSLVAGLNNEQFFGPGTRLTVL.

The J gene is TRBJ1-6, the V gene TRBV27; no clear D. Germline V gene data show CDR1 as MNHEY and CDR2 as SMNVEV (reference sequence). The CDR3 consists of 16 residues. With 5 bases removed from V and 0 bases from J, the gap between germline ends came to 11 bases. CDR3 protein: CASSPSVSSYNSPLHF. In DNA, the CDR3 is TGTGCCAGCAGTCCTTCGGTGAGCTCCTATAATTCACCCCTCCACTTT.

The gene calls are TRBV28 and TRBJ2-1; D is undetermined. From germline, CDR1 is MDHEN and CDR2 SYDVKM. This CDR3 is built from 11 residues. V shed 4 bases and J shed 13 bases, with 11 bases lying between them. CDR3 sequence: CASSSLLLQFF. CDR3 bases: TGTGCCAGCAGTTCCCTGCTCTTACAGTTCTTC.

This chain uses TRBV15 with TRBJ1-2; D is undetermined. Trimming stripped 1 base from V and 7 bases from J, with 7 bases between. The CDR3 spans 12 residues. In germline, CDR1 is LNHNV, CDR2 YYDKDF (reference sequence). CDR3 loop: CATSRGTGGYTF. CDR3 bases: TGTGCCACCAGCAGAGGGACGGGTGGCTACACCTTC.

The chain recombines TRBV18 with TRBJ1-5; no firm D call. This CDR3 is built from 12 residues. V shed 2 bases and J shed 11 bases, with 10 bases lying between them. Germline V gene sequence: CDR1 KGHSH, CDR2 LQKENI. Here the CDR3 reads CASSPKGETQHF. The CDR3 bases are TGTGCCAGCTCACCAAAAGGAGAGACCCAGCATTTT.

The V and J genes are TRBV7-8 and TRBJ2-2; a weak D match, TRBD2 (6 bases). The CDR3 has 15 residues. Between the trimmed V and J ends, which lost 7 bases and 0 bases, there was a span of 12 bases. The germline V gene encodes CDR1 SGHVS and CDR2 FQNEAQ. The CDR3 loop is CASTPAGPNTGELFF. The CDR3 nucleotides are TGTGCCAGCACACCCGCGGGACCGAACACCGGGGAGCTGTTTTTT.

The chain carries TRBV18 and TRBJ2-5; 8 bases are shared with TRBD2. Per germline, CDR1 KGHSH and CDR2 LQKENI. The ends lost 0 bases at V and 4 bases at J; junction bases unmatched: 13. The CDR3 runs to 18 residues. The CDR3 coding sequence is TGTGCCAGCTCACCACCGAGCGGGAGACATCCAAGGTTAGAGACCCAGTACTTC. This sequence encodes CASSPPSGRHPRLETQYF.

The V call is TRBV6-5, the J call TRBJ1-2; tentatively, D is TRBD1 (6 bases). Trimming stripped 7 bases from V and 0 bases from J, with 15 bases between. CDR1 and CDR2 from the germline V gene are MNHEY and SVGAGI. The CDR3 covers 15 residues. CDR3 amino acids: CASKVAQGANYGYTF. The CDR3 DNA reads as TGTGCCAGCAAAGTCGCACAGGGAGCTAACTATGGCTACACCTTC.

The chain combines TRBV9 with TRBJ2-1; 7 bases map to TRBD2. This CDR3 is 16 amino acids long. Germline CDR1 reads SGDLS; CDR2 reads YYNGEE. Unmatched junction bases numbered 10, after V lost 1 base and J lost 6 bases. The CDR3 is CASSVFGALAANEQFF. CDR3 in DNA: TGTGCCAGCAGCGTATTCGGGGCTCTAGCGGCCAATGAGCAGTTCTTC.

This chain connects TRBV25-1 to TRBJ2-5; D is unclear. With 4 bases removed from V and 5 bases from J, the gap between germline ends came to 17 bases. Germline CDR1 and CDR2: MGHDK and SYGVNS. The CDR3 consists of 15 residues. CDR3 DNA sequence: TGTGCCAGCAGTGTCCAAGGGCGACCCGGGGAGACCCAGTACTTC. Translating gives CASSVQGRPGETQYF.

This rearrangement joins TRBV19 to TRBJ1-1; D may be TRBD1 (5 bases). The CDR3 consists of 13 residues. V was shortened by 3 bases and J by 3 bases, with 8 bases between the two germline ends. CDR1 and CDR2 from the germline V gene are LNHDA and SQIVND (reference sequence). CDR3 residues: CASSMGTYTEAFF. CDR3 coding DNA: TGTGCCAGTAGTATGGGGACCTACACTGAAGCTTTCTTT.

V usage is TRBV19 and J usage is TRBJ1-2, with TRBD1 as a possible D gene (6 bases). CDR3 length: 19 amino acids. V was clipped by 7 bases and J by 3 bases, with 30 bases between them. The germline CDR1 and CDR2 sequences are LNHDA and SQIVND (reference sequence). CDR3 sequence: CASTLRLGPDRRHDYGYTF. CDR3 nucleotide sequence: TGTGCCAGTACCCTTCGATTAGGCCCTGACAGGAGGCATGACTATGGCTACACCTTC.